This TCR beta chain stems from a study of shared clonotypes between healthy human individuals. Study at large: The cohort comprised a couple of women and a few men. Their ages spanned 18 to 49 years.

As handled by the study authors: For the immunoSEQ data, sequences were junction-only without quality scores, so filtering differed. The repertoire was sequenced with immunoSEQ multiplex PCR; TCRdb's copy has only in-frame clones and lacks some. V, J and clone size reflect that table, while D and trimming were determined from the DNA. The sample holds hundreds of thousands of clones, around 77% seen once. CDR1 and CDR2 (germline): MGHDK, SYGVNS. Trimming removed 1 base from V and 6 bases from J, with 12 bases in between. This CDR3 comprises 14 residues. This TCR derives from a middle-aged woman in good health. Some clones in this sample may be carry-over from other donors' samples. The V and J genes are TRBV25-1 and TRBJ1-1; tentative D call: TRBD1 (5 bases). The sequencing input was PBMCs. Written as DNA, the CDR3 is TGTGCCAGCAGTGAATTGGGGGAGGCCGCTGAAGCTTTCTTT. Its protein product is CASSELGEAAEAFF.